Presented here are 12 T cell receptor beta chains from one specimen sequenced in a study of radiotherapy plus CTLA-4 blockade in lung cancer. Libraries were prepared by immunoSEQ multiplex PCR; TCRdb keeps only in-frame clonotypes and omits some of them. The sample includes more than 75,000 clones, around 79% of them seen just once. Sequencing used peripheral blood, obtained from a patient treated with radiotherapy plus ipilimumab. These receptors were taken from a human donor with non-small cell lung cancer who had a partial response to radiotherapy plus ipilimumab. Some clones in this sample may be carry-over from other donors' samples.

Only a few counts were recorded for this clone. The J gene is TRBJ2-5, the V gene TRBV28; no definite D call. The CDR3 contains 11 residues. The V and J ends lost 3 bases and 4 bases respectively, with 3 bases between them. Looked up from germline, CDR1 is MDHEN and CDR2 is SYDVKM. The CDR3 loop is CASSFIETQYF. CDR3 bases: TGTGCCAGCAGTTTCATAGAGACCCAGTACTTC.

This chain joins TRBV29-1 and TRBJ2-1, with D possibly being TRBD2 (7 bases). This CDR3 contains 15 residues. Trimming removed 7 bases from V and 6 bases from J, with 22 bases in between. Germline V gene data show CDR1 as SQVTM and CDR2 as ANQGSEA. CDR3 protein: CSADKRGGLGNEQFF. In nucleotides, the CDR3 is TGCAGCGCCGACAAAAGGGGGGGCCTCGGCAATGAGCAGTTCTTC.

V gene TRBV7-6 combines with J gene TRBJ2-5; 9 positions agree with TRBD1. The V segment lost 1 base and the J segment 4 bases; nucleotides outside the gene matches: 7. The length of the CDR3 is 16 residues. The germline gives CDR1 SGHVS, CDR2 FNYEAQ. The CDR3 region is CASSLGVWDRVETQYF. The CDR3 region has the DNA TGTGCCAGCAGCTTAGGTGTTTGGGACAGGGTAGAGACCCAGTACTTC. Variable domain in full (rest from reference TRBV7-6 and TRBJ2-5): GAGVSQSPRYKVTKRGQDVALRCDPISGHVSLYWYRQALGQGPEFLTYFNYEAQQDKSGLPNDRFSAERPEGSISTLTIQRTEQRDSAMYRCASSLGVWDRVETQYFGPGTRLLVL.

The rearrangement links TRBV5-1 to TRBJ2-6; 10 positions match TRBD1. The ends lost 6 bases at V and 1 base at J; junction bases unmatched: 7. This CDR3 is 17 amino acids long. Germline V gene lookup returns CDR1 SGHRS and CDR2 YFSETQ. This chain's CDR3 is CASTTGTGASGANVLTF. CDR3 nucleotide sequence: TGCGCCAGCACGACCGGGACAGGGGCTTCTGGGGCCAACGTCCTGACTTTC.

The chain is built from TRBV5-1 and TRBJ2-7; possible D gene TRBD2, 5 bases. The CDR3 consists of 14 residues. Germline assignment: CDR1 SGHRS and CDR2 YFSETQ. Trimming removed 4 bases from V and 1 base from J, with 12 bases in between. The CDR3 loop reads CASSRTGISYEQYF. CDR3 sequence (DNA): TGCGCCAGCAGCCGTACCGGGATATCCTACGAGCAGTACTTC. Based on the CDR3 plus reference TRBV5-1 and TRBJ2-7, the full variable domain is KAGVTQTPRYLIKTRGQQVTLSCSPISGHRSVSWYQQTPGQGLQFLFEYFSETQRNKGNFPGRFSGRQFSNSRSEMNVSTLELGDSALYLCASSRTGISYEQYFGPGTRLTVT.

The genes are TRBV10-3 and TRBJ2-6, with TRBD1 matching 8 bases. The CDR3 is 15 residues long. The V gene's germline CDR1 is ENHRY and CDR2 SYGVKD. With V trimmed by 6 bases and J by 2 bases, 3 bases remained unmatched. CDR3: CAISATGAGANVLTF. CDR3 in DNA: TGTGCCATCAGCGCGACAGGGGCTGGGGCCAACGTCCTGACTTTC.

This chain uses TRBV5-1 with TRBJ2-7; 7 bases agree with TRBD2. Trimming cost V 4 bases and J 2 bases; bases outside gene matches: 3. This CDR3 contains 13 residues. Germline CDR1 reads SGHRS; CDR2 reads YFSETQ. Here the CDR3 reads CASSTGTTYEQYF. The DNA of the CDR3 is TGCGCCAGCAGCACCGGGACTACCTACGAGCAGTACTTC.

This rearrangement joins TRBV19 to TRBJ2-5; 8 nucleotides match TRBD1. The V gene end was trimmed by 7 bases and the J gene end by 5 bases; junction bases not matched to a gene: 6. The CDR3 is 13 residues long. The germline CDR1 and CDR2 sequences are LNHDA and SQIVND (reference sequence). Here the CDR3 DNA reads TGTGCCAGTACCCCGGACAGGGACGAGACCCAGTACTTC. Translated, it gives CASTPDRDETQYF. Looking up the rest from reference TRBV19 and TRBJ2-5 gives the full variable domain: DGGITQSPKYLFRKEGQNVTLSCEQNLNHDAMYWYRQDPGQGLRLIYYSQIVNDFQKGDIAEGYSVSREKKESFPLTVTSAQKNPTAFYLCASTPDRDETQYFGPGTRLLVL.

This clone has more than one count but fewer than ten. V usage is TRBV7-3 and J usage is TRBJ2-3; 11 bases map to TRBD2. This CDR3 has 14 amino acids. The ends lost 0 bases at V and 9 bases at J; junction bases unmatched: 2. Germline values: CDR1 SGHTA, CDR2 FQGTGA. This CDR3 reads CASSLTSGGGTQYF. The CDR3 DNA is TGTGCCAGCAGCTTAACTAGCGGGGGGGGCACGCAGTATTTT.

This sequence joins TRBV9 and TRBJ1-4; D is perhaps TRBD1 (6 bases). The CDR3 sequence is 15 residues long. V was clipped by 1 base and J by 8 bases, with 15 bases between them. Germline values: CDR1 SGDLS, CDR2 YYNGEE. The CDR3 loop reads CASSVSGQFGEKLFF. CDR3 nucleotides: TGTGCCAGCAGCGTATCTGGACAGTTTGGCGAAAAACTGTTTTTT. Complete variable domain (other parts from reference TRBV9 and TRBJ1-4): DSGVTQTPKHLITATGQRVTLRCSPRSGDLSVYWYQQSLDQGLQFLIQYYNGEERAKGNILERFSAQQFPDLHSELNLSSLELGDSALYFCASSVSGQFGEKLFFGSGTQLSVL.

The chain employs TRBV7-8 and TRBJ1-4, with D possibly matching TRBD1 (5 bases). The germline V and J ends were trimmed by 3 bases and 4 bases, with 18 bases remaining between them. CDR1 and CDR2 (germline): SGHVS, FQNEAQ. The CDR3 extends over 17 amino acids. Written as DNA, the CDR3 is TGTGCCAGCAGCTTTGGGGGAGGACGGGAAGTTAATGAAAAACTGTTTTTT. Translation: CASSFGGGREVNEKLFF.

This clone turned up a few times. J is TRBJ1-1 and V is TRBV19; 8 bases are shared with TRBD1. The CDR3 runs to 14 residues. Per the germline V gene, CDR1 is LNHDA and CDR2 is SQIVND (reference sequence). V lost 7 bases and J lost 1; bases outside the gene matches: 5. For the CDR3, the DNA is TGTGCCAGTATAGTTGGACAGGGGAACACTGAAGCTTTCTTT. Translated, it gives CASIVGQGNTEAFF. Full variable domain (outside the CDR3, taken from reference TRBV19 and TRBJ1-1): DGGITQSPKYLFRKEGQNVTLSCEQNLNHDAMYWYRQDPGQGLRLIYYSQIVNDFQKGDIAEGYSVSREKKESFPLTVTSAQKNPTAFYLCASIVGQGNTEAFFGQGTRLTVV.